The T cell receptor beta chain under discussion was sequenced for a study of CD8+ T cells in alopecia areata. Across the whole study: Tofacitinib was taken orally by treated patients, and the dose was 5 to 10 mg twice daily. Severity scores in treated patients reflected the percentage of scalp affected.

Study outcomes and limitations: On tofacitinib, scalp and blood still held many of the expanded lesional clones. Any link of baseline CD8+ expansion to response, resting on one nonresponder, remains uncertain.

Isolated RNA was reverse transcribed into cDNA used as the sequencing template. This table comes from immunoSEQ multiplex PCR, and its TCRdb copy is limited to in-frame clones, with some not included. This repertoire shows 150,000 to 200,000 clones, 64% found once; its top ten account for roughly 1.3%. In the case of this clone: As yet, its antigen is unknown.

This sample's treatment: oral pan-JAK inhibitor, 5-10 mg twice daily. CDR1 is SQVTM, CDR2 ANQGSEA, per germline. The CDR3 runs 12 residues. Trimming removed 5 bases from V and 6 bases from J, with 8 bases in between. The chain uses TRBV29-1 and TRBJ2-6; D not certain. The receptor's source is a human donor with alopecia areata. The sequencing here drew on CD4+ T cells sorted from blood, taken around week 47, from a patient treated with tofacitinib. The CDR3 loop reads CSVSLTANVLTF. Here the CDR3 DNA reads TGCAGCGTTTCTCTCACGGCCAACGTCCTGACTTTC. Filled out from reference TRBV29-1 and TRBJ2-6, the complete variable domain reads SAVISQKPSRDICQRGTSLTIQCQVDSQVTMMFWYRQQPGQSLTLIATANQGSEATYESGFVIDKFPISRPNLTFSTLTVSNMSPEDSSIYLCSVSLTANVLTFGAGSRLTVL.